Listed here is a single TCR beta chain. The sample belongs to a study of neoadjuvant anti-PD-1 for oral cavity cancer. Across the whole study: Non-progressing patients received a fourth nivolumab dose near day 43, then surgery on days 50-56.

After removal of 7 bases from V and 2 bases from J, the junction contained 7 bases not matched to a gene. This CDR3 has 14 amino acids. The germline gives CDR1 LNHDA, CDR2 SQIVND (reference sequence). Libraries were prepared by immunoSEQ multiplex PCR; TCRdb keeps only in-frame clonotypes and omits some of them. Of roughly 34,000 clones listed, about 86% are singletons. The sequence was obtained from a person between 40 and 85 years old with oral cavity squamous cell carcinoma. This specimen consisted of PBMCs, obtained before nivolumab (anti-PD-1) treatment. The V and J genes are TRBV19 and TRBJ1-2; TRBD1 matches at 7 bases. The CDR3 protein is CASTRQGSNYGYTF. CDR3 coding DNA: TGTGCCAGTACCCGACAGGGCTCAAACTATGGCTACACCTTC.